These T cell receptor beta chains were read from a single sample in a study of cytomegalovirus exposure and HLA in healthy donors. Clones were read by immunoSEQ multiplex PCR, and TCRdb kept only the in-frame ones, dropping some. The table has 100,000 to 150,000 clones, around 78% seen once. The material sequenced was PBMCs. The receptors here all came from a man aged 40-50 years in good health and CMV-seronegative. The CDR3 runs from the conserved cysteine through the conserved F or W. Each record gives: CDR3 DNA, CDR3 protein, J gene, clone size, V gene, D gene. The D gene is left open where the match is weak. The size entry is marked missing in some rows and otherwise reads once, few, many or a size class.

cdr3_nt: TGTGCCAGCAACGGGAACAATGAGCAGTTCTTC; cdr3_aa: CASNGNNEQFF; j_call: TRBJ2-1; clone_size: NA; v_call: TRBV28; d_call: NA
cdr3_nt: TGTGCCAGTAAGGCGGGAGGCGGAGGCGCTGAAGCTTTCTTT; cdr3_aa: CASKAGGGGAEAFF; j_call: TRBJ1-1; clone_size: NA; v_call: TRBV19; d_call: NA
cdr3_nt: TGTGCCAGCAGCCCCGAGTTTTGGGGGGTTACGGGAACAGATACGCAGTATTTT; cdr3_aa: CASSPEFWGVTGTDTQYF; j_call: TRBJ2-3; clone_size: NA; v_call: TRBV11-2; d_call: NA
cdr3_nt: TGTGCCAGTAGGGATAGACAGGGGGCGAGTACTGAAGCTTTCTTT; cdr3_aa: CASRDRQGASTEAFF; j_call: TRBJ1-1; clone_size: NA; v_call: TRBV19; d_call: TRBD1
cdr3_nt: NA; cdr3_aa: CASSFTLFGQGTF; j_call: TRBJ1-2; clone_size: once; v_call: TRBV13; d_call: NA
cdr3_nt: TGTGCCACCCGGGAGGGGGCCACAAATGAAAAACTGTTTTTT; cdr3_aa: CATREGATNEKLFF; j_call: TRBJ1-4; clone_size: NA; v_call: TRBV7-2; d_call: TRBD1
cdr3_nt: TGTGCCAGTAGTATACAATACAGGTCCCCCGCTCAGCCCCAGCATTTT; cdr3_aa: CASSIQYRSPAQPQHF; j_call: TRBJ1-5; clone_size: NA; v_call: TRBV19; d_call: NA
cdr3_nt: TGCAGCGTTGAAGATCTATGGGGGGAGGCCACAGATACGCAGTATTTT; cdr3_aa: CSVEDLWGEATDTQYF; j_call: TRBJ2-3; clone_size: NA; v_call: TRBV29-1; d_call: NA
cdr3_nt: TGTGCCAGCACCCCCAGAGAGGGTGGCACCATATATTTT; cdr3_aa: CASTPREGGTIYF; j_call: TRBJ1-3; clone_size: NA; v_call: TRBV6-5; d_call: NA
cdr3_nt: TGTGCCAGCAGCTCTTTAGTTAATCAGCCCCAGCATTTT; cdr3_aa: CASSSLVNQPQHF; j_call: TRBJ1-5; clone_size: NA; v_call: TRBV7-2; d_call: NA
cdr3_nt: TGTGCCAGCAGCTTGGGGGATCGCGGGGGACGCTCCTACAATGAGCAGTTCTTC; cdr3_aa: CASSLGDRGGRSYNEQFF; j_call: TRBJ2-1; clone_size: NA; v_call: TRBV5-4; d_call: TRBD2
cdr3_nt: TGTGCCAGCAGCAAACAGGGGTATGATTTTGGCTACACCTTC; cdr3_aa: CASSKQGYDFGYTF; j_call: TRBJ1-2; clone_size: NA; v_call: TRBV7-9; d_call: TRBD1
cdr3_nt: TGTGCCAGCAGTCATACCGGGACAGGTAACAATGAGCAGTTCTTC; cdr3_aa: CASSHTGTGNNEQFF; j_call: TRBJ2-1; clone_size: NA; v_call: TRBV7-9; d_call: TRBD1
cdr3_nt: TGTGCCAGCAGTTTCCGAGGATTCAATCAGCCCCAGCATTTT; cdr3_aa: CASSFRGFNQPQHF; j_call: TRBJ1-5; clone_size: NA; v_call: TRBV27; d_call: NA
cdr3_nt: TGTGCCAGCAGTTGGGGCCCAATCGATGAAAAACTGTTTTTT; cdr3_aa: CASSWGPIDEKLFF; j_call: TRBJ1-4; clone_size: NA; v_call: TRBV27; d_call: NA
cdr3_nt: TGTGCCAGCAGTTTTCGACCCCCGGGACAGGGGGCCGATGAGCAGTTCTTC; cdr3_aa: CASSFRPPGQGADEQFF; j_call: TRBJ2-1; clone_size: once; v_call: TRBV27; d_call: TRBD1
cdr3_nt: TGCGCCAGCAGCTTGACTAGCGGGGCAGATACGCAGTATTTT; cdr3_aa: CASSLTSGADTQYF; j_call: TRBJ2-3; clone_size: once; v_call: TRBV5-1; d_call: TRBD2
cdr3_nt: TGTGCCAGCAGCGTAGGTGCAGCTAACTATGGCTACACCTTC; cdr3_aa: CASSVGAANYGYTF; j_call: TRBJ1-2; clone_size: NA; v_call: TRBV9; d_call: NA
cdr3_nt: TGCGCCAGCAGCCCCCCGCCGGGACTAGCGGGGGGCACAGATACGCAGTATTTT; cdr3_aa: CASSPPPGLAGGTDTQYF; j_call: TRBJ2-3; clone_size: NA; v_call: TRBV4-1; d_call: TRBD2
cdr3_nt: TGTGCCAGCAAAACGGCTGGAAACACCATATATTTT; cdr3_aa: CASKTAGNTIYF; j_call: TRBJ1-3; clone_size: few; v_call: TRBV28; d_call: NA
cdr3_nt: TGTGCCAGCAGTACCGGGACTAGCCTCCAAGAGACCCAGTACTTC; cdr3_aa: CASSTGTSLQETQYF; j_call: TRBJ2-5; clone_size: NA; v_call: TRBV6-5; d_call: TRBD2
cdr3_nt: TGTGCCAGCAGCCCCCGGGGGACAGACAATTCACCCCTCCACTTT; cdr3_aa: CASSPRGTDNSPLHF; j_call: TRBJ1-6; clone_size: NA; v_call: TRBV9; d_call: TRBD1
cdr3_nt: TGTGCCAGCAGCGTAGAAGTTCGGGGTGGCTACACCTTC; cdr3_aa: CASSVEVRGGYTF; j_call: TRBJ1-2; clone_size: NA; v_call: TRBV9; d_call: NA
cdr3_nt: TGCGCCAGCAGCCAACAGACAGGGAGTTCACCCCTCCACTTT; cdr3_aa: CASSQQTGSSPLHF; j_call: TRBJ1-6; clone_size: NA; v_call: TRBV4-1; d_call: TRBD1
cdr3_nt: TGTGCCAGCAGTTCTACAGGGAAAAATGAAAAACTGTTTTTT; cdr3_aa: CASSSTGKNEKLFF; j_call: TRBJ1-4; clone_size: NA; v_call: TRBV7-8; d_call: NA